A selection of T cell receptor beta chains follows, all from one sample in a study of identical twins. Each CDR3 protein is one row after TCRdb ran MiXCR on the 5' RACE reads. The profile shows roughly 540,000 distinct CDR3 sequences, 22% of them singletons. The sample also formed part of further work on T cells expressing NK-cell markers.

Sequenced sample: CD4+ T cells sorted from blood. Receptors originate from a woman younger than 35 in good health. Both conserved end residues are trimmed from each CDR3.

v_gene	CDR3aa
TRBV2	ASIEAPGREGNEQF
TRBV7-9	ASSSPWSTDTQY
TRBV20-1	SAILATGTEAF
TRBV3-1	ASSQDLLAEAF
TRBV12-3/TRBV12-4	ASTRRNTDTQY
TRBV2	ASSGTRQGGQGYT
TRBV20-1	SARDGGPQKEQY
TRBV6-5	ASSYLSPSNTEAF
TRBV5-1	ASSLGAGGEYNEQF
TRBV7-9	ASTLIAGGSPEAF
TRBV29-1	SVAGRIQKEKLF
TRBV25-1	ASSDGARGTAEAF
TRBV14	ASSQDGLLGGYT
TRBV9	ASSTHRSTDGYT
TRBV11-1	ASSPRPGLAGGTTDTQY
TRBV7-2	ASSVSRTAPNEQY
TRBV7-9	ASSLDKSTGELF
TRBV10-3	AISESTRGQGEQY